These 6 T cell receptor beta chains were all obtained from the same sample, sequenced in a study of blood T cell repertoires in COVID-19. TCRdb keeps only in-frame clones here, not all; method: immunoSEQ multiplex PCR. Of 350,000 to 400,000 clones listed, around nine tenths are singletons. The material sequenced was PBMCs or T cells enriched from blood (not recorded which). These receptors were taken from a woman aged 25 to 39 with acute COVID-19.

The chain links TRBV29-1 to TRBJ2-7; D gene unclear. With 5 bases removed from V and 0 bases from J, the gap between germline ends came to 11 bases. The CDR3 runs to 13 residues. Germline V gene sequence: CDR1 SQVTM, CDR2 ANQGSEA. The CDR3 nucleotides read TGCAGCGTTCGATCGGAGAGCTCCTACGAGCAGTACTTC. Its protein is CSVRSESSYEQYF.

The V call is TRBV18, the J call TRBJ1-4; D call uncertain. CDR3 size: 13 residues. V was shortened by 2 bases and J by 6 bases, with 7 bases between the two germline ends. The V gene's germline CDR1 is KGHSH and CDR2 LQKENI. CDR3 sequence (DNA): TGTGCCAGCTCACCAAGGAGGGATGAAAAACTGTTTTTT. This encodes CASSPRRDEKLFF.

Comment on this clone: At one boundary the junction diverges from the germline segment, which might be a read error. This sequence joins TRBV20-1 and TRBJ2-1, with D perhaps TRBD2 (6 bases). Germline CDR1 DFQATT, CDR2 SNEGSKA (reference sequence). The CDR3 spans 11 residues. The CDR3 sequence: CSAREPGALLF. Here the CDR3 DNA reads TGCAGTGCTAGAGAGCCGGGAGCCCTGCTCTTC.

The chain has TRBV30 and TRBJ1-2; D is possibly TRBD1 (5 bases). V lost 4 bases to trimming and J lost 0 bases, with 21 bases between them. Germline V gives CDR1 GTSNPN, CDR2 SVGIG (reference sequence). CDR3 length: 17 amino acids. CDR3 coding DNA: TGTGCCTGGAAGGGGATGGGGGGGGTAAACTCTAACTATGGCTACACCTTC. Encoded protein: CAWKGMGGVNSNYGYTF.

This clone was found once. The chain couples TRBV19 to TRBJ2-3, with 7 bases matching TRBD2. Per germline, CDR1 LNHDA and CDR2 SQIVND (reference sequence). Germline trimming cut 5 bases from V and 1 base from J; bases unmatched to any gene: 3. The CDR3 spans 14 residues. The CDR3 coding sequence is TGTGCCAGTAGTCCAACTAGCGGCACAGATACGCAGTATTTT. Translated: CASSPTSGTDTQYF. The variable domain in full, completed from reference TRBV19 and TRBJ2-3, reads DGGITQSPKYLFRKEGQNVTLSCEQNLNHDAMYWYRQDPGQGLRLIYYSQIVNDFQKGDIAEGYSVSREKKESFPLTVTSAQKNPTAFYLCASSPTSGTDTQYFGPGTRLTVL.

CDR3 nucleotides: TGTGCCAGCAGGCCCCGGGACAGGGCGTACAATGAGCAGTTCTTC. Translating gives CASRPRDRAYNEQFF. V is TRBV27 and J is TRBJ2-1, with 9 positions matching TRBD1. Germline loops: CDR1 MNHEY, CDR2 SMNVEV (reference sequence). CDR3 length: 15 residues. Losses at the gene ends were 6 bases for V and 4 bases for J; bases not matched to a gene: 7.